The next 7 T cell receptor beta chains were all read from a single sample in a study of response to subunit inactivated influenza vaccine. TCRdb called the RT-PCR reads again in MiXCR, with one record for every CDR3 protein. The table records almost 600,000 distinct CDR3 sequences, around 13% of them present only once. The sample here was PBMCs from blood, taken roughly 12 days after vaccination. The receptors shown here come from a man aged 50-60 years who received an inactivated influenza vaccine.

In this sample, this clonotype turned up once. The chain uses TRBV18 and TRBJ2-7; 11 bases are shared with TRBD2. The CDR3 contains 16 residues. V shed 3 bases and J 4 bases; nucleotides not matched to a gene: 8. The germline V gene encodes CDR1 KGHSH and CDR2 LQKENI. CDR3 in DNA: TGTGCCAGCTCACCGCGCACTAGCGGGAGTCTTTACGAGCAGTACTTC. Amino acids: CASSPRTSGSLYEQYF.

This clonotype has a handful of counts. The CDR3 nucleotides read TGTGCCAGCACCACACGGGAGGGGAACTACAATGAGCAGTTCTTC. It translates to CASTTREGNYNEQFF. This chain connects TRBV11-1 to TRBJ2-1; 8 bases line up with TRBD2. The CDR3 length is 15 residues. V was clipped by 7 bases and J by 3 bases; unmatched bases: 8. The germline V gene has CDR1 SGHAT and CDR2 FQDESV (reference sequence).

At least ten counts were recorded for this clonotype. The rearrangement joins TRBV6-2 or TRBV6-3 to TRBJ2-7; D may be TRBD2 (6 bases). Germline assignment: CDR1 MNHEY and CDR2 SVGEGT. Trimming stripped 5 bases from V and 2 bases from J, with 28 bases between. The CDR3 contains 19 residues. The CDR3 here is CASSKLVRGSRREAYEQYF. CDR3 DNA sequence: TGTGCCAGCAGTAAATTAGTCCGTGGCTCTCGAAGGGAGGCCTACGAGCAGTACTTC.

This clonotype was counted once. The chain combines TRBV10-3 with TRBJ2-3, with 7 positions matching TRBD1. The CDR3 is 17 residues long. The J segment lost 0 bases and the V segment lost 6 bases, leaving 12 bases of the junction unmatched. Germline V lookup: CDR1 ENHRY, CDR2 SYGVKD. Written as DNA, the CDR3 is TGTGCCATCAGGAGAGGTCAGGACAGGCGGAGCACAGATACGCAGTATTTT. Its protein is CAIRRGQDRRSTDTQYF.

This clonotype was detected only a few times. The CDR3 DNA reads as TGCGCCAGCAGCCAAATAGGGACAGGGACACATCAGCCCCAGCATTTT. Its protein product is CASSQIGTGTHQPQHF. The V gene is TRBV4-1, the J gene TRBJ1-5, with TRBD1 identical over 9 bases. The length of the CDR3 is 16 residues. V shed 2 bases, J shed 5 bases, and the junction held 7 bases outside the gene matches. Germline CDR1 is MGHRA and CDR2 is YSYEKL.

This clonotype was seen many times. One end of the junction is discordant with germline, which a read error may explain. The J gene is TRBJ2-5, the V gene TRBV9; 8 bases are shared with TRBD1. CDR3 length: 13 amino acids. Per the germline V gene, CDR1 is SGDLS and CDR2 is YYNGEE. As DNA, the CDR3 is TGCGCCAGCAGTCCGGACAGGGTGGAGACCCAGTACTTC. It codes for CASSPDRVETQYF.

This clonotype was recorded a few times. The chain is built from TRBV3-1 and TRBJ2-7, with 8 nucleotides matching TRBD2. The CDR3 runs 13 residues. Germline V gives CDR1 LGHDT, CDR2 YNNKEL (reference sequence). The trim removed 5 bases at V and 7 bases at J, leaving 7 bases unmatched. The CDR3 loop is CASSLQGLGEQYF. CDR3 DNA: TGTGCCAGCAGCTTACAGGGACTAGGTGAGCAGTACTTC.